This T cell receptor (beta chain) comes out of a study of T-cell reconstitution after alpha-beta-depleted transplantation in children. Study-wide results and caveats: Surviving recipient T cells and thymic progenitors accounted for the high day-60 TCRbeta diversity observed in some patients. Several hundred rapidly expanded clones from non-depleted graft cells reportedly supplied alpha-beta T cells about two months post-transplant. T-cell numbers and diversity one year post-transplant derived largely from freshly generated T cells.

V shed 2 bases and J 3 bases; nucleotides not matched to a gene: 7. The CDR3 is made up of 17 amino acids. Germline lookup yields CDR1 LGHNA and CDR2 YSLEER. This clonotype was recorded many times. The antigen remains undetermined. Unique molecular identifiers were incorporated when the TCRbeta library was constructed. TCRdb reanalysed the PCR reads using MiXCR and keeps one entry per CDR3 protein. Of about 200,000 distinct CDR3 sequences in the sample, approximately 6.8% are singletons; the top ten hold around 4.1%. The sequence was obtained from a girl under three years old with combined immunodeficiency, due to receive a stem cell transplant. Source: PBMCs, taken before TCRalphabeta/CD19-depleted stem cell transplant. V usage is TRBV4-3 and J usage is TRBJ2-6; TRBD1 agrees at 7 bases. For the CDR3, the DNA is TGCGCCAGCAGCCAAAGAACAGGGGTTGGTGGGGCCAACGTCCTGACTTTC. Translating gives CASSQRTGVGGANVLTF.